Shown below are 22 T cell receptor beta chains from a single sample sequenced in a study of T-cell memory formation after mild COVID-19. TCRdb re-analysed the 5' RACE reads in MiXCR, keeping a single row per CDR3 protein. Among 550,000 to 700,000 distinct CDR3 sequences listed, roughly 17% were seen once. Sequenced sample: PBMCs or a T cell subset sorted from them (not recorded which). The receptors stem from an adult woman who had mild COVID-19 (a few samples of this study predate the infection). Cell type and time point are not known.

In its sample, this clonotype was seen a few times. The chain carries TRBV6-2 or TRBV6-3 and TRBJ2-7; 7 bases map to TRBD2. Germline V CDR1 and CDR2: MNHEY, SVGEGT. With V trimmed by 7 bases and J by 2 bases, 8 bases remained unmatched. There are 14 residues in the CDR3. CDR3 region: CASNPPGLTYEQYF. In nucleotides, the CDR3 is TGTGCCAGCAACCCCCCGGGACTAACCTACGAGCAGTACTTC.

This clonotype was detected a few times. V is TRBV6-6 and J is TRBJ1-2, with D tentatively TRBD1 (5 bases). V was trimmed by 7 bases and J by 4 bases, leaving 19 bases between them. CDR3 length: 15 residues. From germline, CDR1 is MNHNY and CDR2 SVGAGI (reference sequence). The CDR3 bases are TGTGCCAGCACCCTTGACCGCCAGGGATCCTATGGCTACACCTTC. Translation gives CASTLDRQGSYGYTF.

This clonotype was detected only a few times. This chain uses TRBV15 with TRBJ2-5, with D hard to call. The CDR3 sequence is 14 residues long. The germline V gene has CDR1 LNHNV and CDR2 YYDKDF (reference sequence). Trimming took off 1 base at V and 1 base at J, with 7 bases between the two ends. The CDR3 here is CATSRVQSQETQYF. The CDR3 DNA reads as TGTGCCACCAGCAGAGTGCAGTCCCAAGAGACCCAGTACTTC. Full variable domain (missing parts from reference TRBV15 and TRBJ2-5): DAMVIQNPRYQVTQFGKPVTLSCSQTLNHNVMYWYQQKSSQAPKLLFHYYDKDFNNEADTPDNFQSRRPNTSFCFLDIRSPGLGDTAMYLCATSRVQSQETQYFGPGTRLLVL.

This clonotype was observed a few times. The genes are TRBV18 and TRBJ2-2; D is unresolved. The germline V gene encodes CDR1 KGHSH and CDR2 LQKENI. The CDR3 is made up of 12 amino acids. The V end lost 0 bases, the J end lost 8 bases, and 4 bases lay between the germline ends. CDR3 nucleotide sequence: TGTGCCAGCTCACCACCGGAGGGGGAGCTGTTTTTT. It translates to CASSPPEGELFF.

The chain recombines TRBV20-1 with TRBJ2-1, with D perhaps matching TRBD2 (6 bases). V was pared by 0 bases and J by 15 bases, with 15 bases between. The CDR3 loop spans 12 amino acids. Germline CDR1 reads DFQATT; CDR2 reads SNEGSKA (reference sequence). CDR3 sequence (DNA): TGCAGTGCTAGAGATTGGGCTAGCGTTGTGTTCTTC. Translation gives CSARDWASVVFF.

This clonotype was seen a handful of times. This chain connects TRBV29-1 to TRBJ2-3, with D perhaps TRBD2 (6 bases). The germline V gene encodes CDR1 SQVTM and CDR2 ANQGSEA. The CDR3 is made up of 15 amino acids. Trimming took off 8 bases at V and 2 bases at J, with 20 bases between the two ends. CDR3 region: CSTPDYSGFTDTQYF. The CDR3 DNA reads as TGCAGCACACCCGACTATAGCGGCTTCACAGATACGCAGTATTTT.

This sequence joins TRBV7-8 and TRBJ1-5, with 10 positions matching TRBD1. The length of the CDR3 is 17 residues. After removal of 2 bases from V and 0 bases from J, the junction contained 4 bases not matched to a gene. Germline-derived CDR1 and CDR2 are SGHVS and FQNEAQ. DNA for the CDR3: TGTGCCAGCAGCTTACGACAGGGGGCCTATAGCAATCAGCCCCAGCATTTT. Residues: CASSLRQGAYSNQPQHF.

The J gene is TRBJ1-1, the V gene TRBV13, with TRBD1 identical over 8 bases. Germline V gene data show CDR1 as PRHDT and CDR2 as FYEKMQ (reference sequence). Trimming removed 4 bases from V and 5 bases from J; junction bases left unmatched: 6. The CDR3 runs 14 residues. The CDR3 DNA reads as TGTGCCAGCAGCTCTCGGACAGGGTGGACTGAAGCTTTCTTT. Amino acids: CASSSRTGWTEAFF.

The rearrangement links TRBV10-3 to TRBJ2-1; 8 positions match TRBD2. The V gene's germline CDR1 is ENHRY and CDR2 SYGVKD. V shed 6 bases and J 4 bases; nucleotides not matched to a gene: 5. This CDR3 contains 14 residues. CDR3 sequence reads: CAISSGGSYNEQFF. The CDR3 bases are TGTGCCATCAGCTCGGGGGGGTCGTACAATGAGCAGTTCTTC.

This chain links TRBV29-1 with TRBJ1-1, with 10 bases fitting TRBD1. The CDR3 totals 15 residues. V was pared by 6 bases and J by 4 bases, with 11 bases of the junction left unmatched. Germline V CDR1 and CDR2: SQVTM, ANQGSEA. CDR3 residues: CSVTDWTGGVTEAFF. The CDR3 bases are TGCAGCGTCACAGATTGGACAGGGGGGGTCACTGAAGCTTTCTTT.

This clonotype was detected ten times or more. The CDR3 DNA follows: TGTGCCAGCAGCCGACTTACCGGGACAGGGGCCCAAAGAACCTTC. Its translation is CASSRLTGTGAQRTF. V usage is TRBV28 and J usage is TRBJ1-2; 10 nucleotides match TRBD1. There are 15 residues in the CDR3. Germline V gene data show CDR1 as MDHEN and CDR2 as SYDVKM. Germline trimming cut 6 bases from V and 14 bases from J; bases unmatched to any gene: 18.

This clonotype was picked up many times. V is TRBV5-6 and J is TRBJ2-1, with D tentatively TRBD1 (7 bases). This CDR3 has 16 residues. Trimming cost V 0 bases and J 4 bases, with 14 bases left between them. CDR1 and CDR2 (germline): SGHDT, YYEEEE. CDR3 sequence (DNA): TGTGCCAGCAGCTTGGAGACAGGGAGGATTTACAATGAGCAGTTCTTC. Its translation: CASSLETGRIYNEQFF.

The chain carries TRBV2 and TRBJ2-5, with 8 bases lining up with TRBD2. There are 19 residues in the CDR3. CDR1 is SNHLY, CDR2 FYNNEI, per germline. V gave up 3 bases and J gave up 2 bases; unmatched junction bases: 17. The DNA for the CDR3 is TGTGCCAGCAGTGATGCTGGGGTGCGGTGGACTAGCTGGCAAGAGACCCAGTACTTC. It yields the protein CASSDAGVRWTSWQETQYF.

This clonotype has more than one count but fewer than ten. V gene TRBV12-3 or TRBV12-4 combines with J gene TRBJ2-7; 8 bases are a match to TRBD2. The CDR3 contains 15 residues. V was clipped by 5 bases and J by 0 bases; unmatched bases: 6. CDR3 coding DNA: TGTGCCAGCAGTCGGGGGGGGGCCGCCTCCTACGAGCAGTACTTC. It yields the protein CASSRGGAASYEQYF.

J is TRBJ2-1 and V is TRBV7-3, with TRBD2 identical over 12 bases. CDR1 SGHTA and CDR2 FQGTGA come from the germline V gene. There are 17 residues in the CDR3. With 1 base clipped from V and 6 bases from J, the junction kept 7 bases outside the gene matches. CDR3 sequence (DNA): TGTGCCAGCAGCTTAAGCCTAGCGGGGGGGCCCCGCAATGAGCAGTTCTTC. Translating gives CASSLSLAGGPRNEQFF.

V usage is TRBV24-1 and J usage is TRBJ2-1, with TRBD2 identical over 11 bases. This CDR3 contains 16 residues. Trimming removed 1 base from V and 6 bases from J; junction bases left unmatched: 4. Germline lookup yields CDR1 KGHDR and CDR2 SFDVKD. CDR3 DNA sequence: TGTGCCACCAGTGATTTACGTCTAGCGGGAGGCAATGAGCAGTTCTTC. It yields the protein CATSDLRLAGGNEQFF.

The gene calls are TRBV9 and TRBJ2-1; D is possibly TRBD1 (5 bases). Trimming shortened V by 1 base and J by 7 bases, and 12 bases separated the two germline ends. This CDR3 is built from 14 residues. The germline CDR1 and CDR2 sequences are SGDLS and YYNGEE. This chain's CDR3 is CASSVTLGVNEQFF. In DNA, the CDR3 is TGTGCCAGCAGCGTAACTCTAGGGGTAAATGAGCAGTTCTTC.

The chain couples TRBV24-1 to TRBJ1-1, with 8 bases identical to TRBD1. CDR3 length equals 13 residues. Germline-derived CDR1 and CDR2 are KGHDR and SFDVKD. V was pared by 7 bases and J by 12 bases, with 12 bases of the junction left unmatched. The CDR3 region is CATREPGTGRSFF. The CDR3 DNA follows: TGTGCCACCAGGGAACCCGGGACAGGACGATCTTTCTTT.

This clonotype was counted only a few times. The J gene is TRBJ2-2, the V gene TRBV7-7; 9 nucleotides align to TRBD1. Germline V gene data show CDR1 as SSHAT and CDR2 as FNYEAQ (reference sequence). Losses at the gene ends were 5 bases for V and 4 bases for J; bases not matched to a gene: 5. CDR3 length: 15 residues. The CDR3: CASSPGQGTTGELFF. CDR3 sequence (DNA): TGTGCCAGCAGCCCTGGACAGGGGACCACCGGGGAGCTGTTTTTT.

This clonotype has only a few counts. This chain connects TRBV4-2 to TRBJ2-3; D possibly corresponds to TRBD2 (5 bases). V was clipped by 1 base and J by 4 bases, with 12 bases between them. Looked up from germline, CDR1 is LGHNA and CDR2 is YNFKEQ. The CDR3 is made up of 15 amino acids. The CDR3 DNA reads as TGTGCCAGCAGCCAAGCTGCTAGCAAGGCAGATACGCAGTATTTT. Translated: CASSQAASKADTQYF.

The gene calls are TRBV5-1 and TRBJ2-3; 9 bases are a match to TRBD1. J lost 6 bases, V lost 4 bases, and 6 bases had no gene match. This CDR3 region has 14 residues. From germline, CDR1 is SGHRS and CDR2 YFSETQ. The CDR3 is CASSLGQGFDTQYF. The DNA for the CDR3 is TGCGCCAGCAGCCTGGGACAGGGCTTTGATACGCAGTATTTT.

This clonotype was seen repeatedly, ten times or more. This rearrangement joins TRBV7-9 to TRBJ2-7; D is unresolved. The germline V gene encodes CDR1 SEHNR and CDR2 FQNEAQ (reference sequence). The CDR3 is made up of 11 amino acids. V was shortened by 4 bases and J by 3 bases, with 4 bases between the two germline ends. The CDR3 loop reads CASSSYYEQYF. CDR3 nucleotide sequence: TGTGCCAGCAGCTCTTACTACGAGCAGTACTTC.